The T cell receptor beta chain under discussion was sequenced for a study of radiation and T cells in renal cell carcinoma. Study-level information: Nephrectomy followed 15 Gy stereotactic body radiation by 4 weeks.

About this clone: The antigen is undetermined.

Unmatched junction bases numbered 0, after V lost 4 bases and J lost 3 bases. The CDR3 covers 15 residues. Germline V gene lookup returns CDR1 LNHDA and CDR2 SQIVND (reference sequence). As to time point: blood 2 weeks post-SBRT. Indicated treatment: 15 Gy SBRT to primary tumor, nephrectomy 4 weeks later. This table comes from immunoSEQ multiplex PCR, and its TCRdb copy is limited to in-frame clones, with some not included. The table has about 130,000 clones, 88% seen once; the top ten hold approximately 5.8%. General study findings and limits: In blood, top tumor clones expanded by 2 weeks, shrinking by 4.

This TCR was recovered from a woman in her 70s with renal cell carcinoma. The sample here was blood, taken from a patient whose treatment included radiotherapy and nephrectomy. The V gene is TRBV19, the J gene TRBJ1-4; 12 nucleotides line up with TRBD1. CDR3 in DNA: TGTGCCAGTAGTAGGGACAGGGGGCCTAATGAAAAACTGTTTTTT. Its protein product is CASSRDRGPNEKLFF. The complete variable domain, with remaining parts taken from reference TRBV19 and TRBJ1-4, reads DGGITQSPKYLFRKEGQNVTLSCEQNLNHDAMYWYRQDPGQGLRLIYYSQIVNDFQKGDIAEGYSVSREKKESFPLTVTSAQKNPTAFYLCASSRDRGPNEKLFFGSGTQLSVL.